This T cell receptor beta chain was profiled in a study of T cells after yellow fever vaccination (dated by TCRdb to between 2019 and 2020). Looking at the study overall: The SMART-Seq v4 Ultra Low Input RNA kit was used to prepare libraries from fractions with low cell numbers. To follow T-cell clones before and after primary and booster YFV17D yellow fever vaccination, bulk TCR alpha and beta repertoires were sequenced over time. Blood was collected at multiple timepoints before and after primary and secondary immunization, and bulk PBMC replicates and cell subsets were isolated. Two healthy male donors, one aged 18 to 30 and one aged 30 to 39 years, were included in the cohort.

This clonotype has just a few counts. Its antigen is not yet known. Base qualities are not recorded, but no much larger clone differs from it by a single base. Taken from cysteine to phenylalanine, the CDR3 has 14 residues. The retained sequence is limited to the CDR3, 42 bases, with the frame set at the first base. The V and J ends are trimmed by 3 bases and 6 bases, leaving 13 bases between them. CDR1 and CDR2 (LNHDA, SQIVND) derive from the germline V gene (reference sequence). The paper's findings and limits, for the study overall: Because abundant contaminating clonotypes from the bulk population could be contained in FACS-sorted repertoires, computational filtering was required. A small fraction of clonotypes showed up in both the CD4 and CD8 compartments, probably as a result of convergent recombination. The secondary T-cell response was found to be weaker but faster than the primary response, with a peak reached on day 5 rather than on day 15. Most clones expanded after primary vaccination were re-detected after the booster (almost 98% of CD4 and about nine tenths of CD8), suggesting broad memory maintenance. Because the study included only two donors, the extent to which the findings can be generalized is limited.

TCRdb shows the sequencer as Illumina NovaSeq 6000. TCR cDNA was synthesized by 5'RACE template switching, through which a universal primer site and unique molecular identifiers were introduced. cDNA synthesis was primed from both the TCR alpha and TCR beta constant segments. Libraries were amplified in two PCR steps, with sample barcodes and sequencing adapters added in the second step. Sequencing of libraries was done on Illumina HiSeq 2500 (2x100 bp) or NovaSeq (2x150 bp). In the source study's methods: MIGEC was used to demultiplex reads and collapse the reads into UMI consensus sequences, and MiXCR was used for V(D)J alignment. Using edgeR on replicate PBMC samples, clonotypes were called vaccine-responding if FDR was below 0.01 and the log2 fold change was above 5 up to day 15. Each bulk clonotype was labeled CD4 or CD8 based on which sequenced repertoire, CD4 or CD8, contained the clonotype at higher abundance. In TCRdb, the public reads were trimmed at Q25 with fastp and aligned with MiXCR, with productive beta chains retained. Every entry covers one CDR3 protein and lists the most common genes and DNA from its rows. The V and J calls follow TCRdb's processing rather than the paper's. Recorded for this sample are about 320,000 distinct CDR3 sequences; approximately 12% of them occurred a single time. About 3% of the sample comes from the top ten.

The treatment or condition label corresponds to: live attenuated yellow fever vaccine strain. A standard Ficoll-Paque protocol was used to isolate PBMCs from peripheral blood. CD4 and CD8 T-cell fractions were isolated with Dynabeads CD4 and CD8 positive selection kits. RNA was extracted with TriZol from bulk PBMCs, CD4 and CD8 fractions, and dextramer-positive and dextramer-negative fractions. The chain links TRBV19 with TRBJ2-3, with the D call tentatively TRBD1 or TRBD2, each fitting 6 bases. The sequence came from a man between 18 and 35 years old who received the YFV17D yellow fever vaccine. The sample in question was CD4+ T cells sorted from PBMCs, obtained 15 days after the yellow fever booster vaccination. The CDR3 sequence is CASSIQGRTDTQYF. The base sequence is TGTGCCAGTAGTATTCAGGGGAGGACTGATACGCAGTATTTT.